The following is a TCR beta chain sequence with its context. The antigen is not known. Specified time point: week 23, last vaccination. The content of each vaccine dose was 300 ug of mutant IDH1 20-mer peptide, and topical imiquimod accompanied it. New WHO grade 3 or 4 astrocytomas that were IDH1-mutant and ATRX-lost occurred in the donors. The record originates from a study of a mutant IDH1 vaccine in newly diagnosed glioma. About the study: With temozolomide cycles, or 4-6 weeks after radiotherapy alone, vaccination was started. Treated patients, averaging around 40 years, were roughly 62% male and approximately 38% female.

Clones were sequenced by immunoSEQ multiplex PCR, and TCRdb holds only the in-frame ones, with some missing. Here the sample spans under 45,000 clones, roughly 80% being singletons. Trimming pared 6 bases from V and 8 bases from J, leaving 22 bases between. Looked up from germline, CDR1 is MNHNS and CDR2 is SASEGT. The CDR3 loop spans 15 amino acids. The V and J genes are TRBV6-1 and TRBJ1-2; no clear D gene. The TCR was taken from a man aged 50 or older with glioma. Sequencing used PBMCs, obtained from a glioma patient whose treatment included an IDH1 peptide vaccine. The CDR3 nucleotides read TGTGCCAGCAGCAATCCCCACCACGGCAGTGACGGCTACACCTTC. It encodes CASSNPHHGSDGYTF.